Listed here are 8 T cell receptor beta chains from one sample, sequenced in a study of cytomegalovirus exposure and HLA in healthy donors. With 60 Vbeta and 13 Jbeta primers, the PCR was carried out. Some clones are missing from TCRdb's copy, which holds only in-frame ones; the method was immunoSEQ multiplex PCR. The table records more than 110,000 clones, approximately 70% of them present only once. The specimen was PBMCs. These receptors were obtained from a woman in her 30s in good health and CMV-seronegative.

The chain carries TRBV28 and TRBJ2-1, with D perhaps matching TRBD1 (5 bases). Germline CDR1 is MDHEN and CDR2 is SYDVKM. V lost 2 bases, J lost 7 bases, and 9 bases lay in between. This CDR3 spans 13 amino acids. The CDR3 coding sequence is TGTGCCAGCAGTTTAGGGCAGGGAAATGAGCAGTTCTTC. This gives the protein CASSLGQGNEQFF.

The rearrangement links TRBV28 to TRBJ2-1; TRBD2 agrees at 10 bases. The CDR3 totals 16 residues. The ends lost 7 bases at V and 4 bases at J; junction bases unmatched: 10. In germline, CDR1 is MDHEN, CDR2 SYDVKM. The CDR3 spells CASTRSGGAEYNEQFF. DNA of the CDR3: TGTGCCAGCACTCGAAGCGGGGGGGCCGAATACAATGAGCAGTTCTTC.

This clone appeared once. The chain is built from TRBV6-5 and TRBJ2-3; TRBD1 agrees at 11 bases. The CDR3 runs 15 residues. The J segment lost 8 bases and the V segment lost 7 bases, leaving 11 bases of the junction unmatched. Germline assignment: CDR1 MNHEY and CDR2 SVGAGI. The chain's CDR3 is CASTSVPGQGGTQYF. The DNA of the CDR3 is TGTGCCAGCACCTCCGTCCCGGGACAGGGGGGTACGCAGTATTTT.

The V and J genes are TRBV5-1 and TRBJ2-1; 8 nucleotides align to TRBD2. There are 15 residues in the CDR3. Germline trimming cut 3 bases from V and 8 bases from J; bases unmatched to any gene: 10. Per germline, CDR1 SGHRS and CDR2 YFSETQ. CDR3 residues: CASSYAGTRGDEQFF. The CDR3 DNA follows: TGCGCCAGCAGCTACGCCGGGACTAGAGGCGATGAGCAGTTCTTC.

This clone was detected only a few times. The chain links TRBV28 to TRBJ2-5, with TRBD1 matching over 7 bases. This CDR3 is 14 amino acids long. With 8 bases clipped from V and 4 bases from J, the junction kept 10 bases outside the gene matches. Germline V gives CDR1 MDHEN, CDR2 SYDVKM. Written as DNA, the CDR3 is TGTGCCAGCGTCAGGACAGGTTGCGGAGAGACCCAGTACTTC. Translated, it gives CASVRTGCGETQYF.

This clone has just a few counts. V is TRBV27 and J is TRBJ1-1; tentatively, D is TRBD1 (5 bases). The CDR3 contains 15 residues. Deletions cut 4 bases from V and 0 bases from J, with 12 bases between. CDR1 and CDR2 (germline): MNHEY, SMNVEV (reference sequence). The CDR3 loop reads CASSSPGGMNTEAFF. DNA of the CDR3: TGTGCCAGCAGTTCCCCGGGGGGAATGAACACTGAAGCTTTCTTT.

Of note for this clone: A read error may account for a junction end that differs from germline. The sample holds other DNA sequences that translate to the same CDR3. This rearrangement joins TRBV5-1 to TRBJ2-1; D might be TRBD1 (6 bases). In germline, CDR1 is SGHRS, CDR2 YFSETQ. This CDR3 has 15 amino acids. CDR3 nucleotide sequence: TGCGCCAGCAGCCCAATACAGGGAACGGGTAATGAACAGTTCTTC. The encoded protein is CASSPIQGTGNEQFF.

The chain has TRBV18 and TRBJ2-7; D is possibly TRBD2 (5 bases). V was pared by 6 bases and J by 3 bases, with 12 bases between. The CDR3 length is 13 residues. The germline CDR1 and CDR2 sequences are KGHSH and LQKENI. In DNA form, the CDR3 reads TGTGCCAGCTCCCCGAGGGCTATCTACGAGCAGTACTTC. This codes for CASSPRAIYEQYF.